Each of the 28 T cell receptor beta chains below was sequenced from the same sample in a study of neurological immune-mediated disorders. From the 5' RACE reads, TCRdb called clonotypes with MiXCR, one entry per CDR3 protein. The data hold about 79,000 distinct CDR3 sequences, with around an eighth observed a single time. Sequenced input: PBMCs. Receptor source: a woman aged 45-65 years in good health.

Comments on this clonotype: Sequence at one end of the junction differs from germline and may be a read error. The chain uses TRBV5-1 and TRBJ2-1; 11 nucleotides agree with TRBD2. There are 15 residues in the CDR3. The V gene's germline CDR1 is SGHRS and CDR2 YFSETQ. As DNA, the CDR3 is TGCGCCAGTAGCTTGGCGCTAGCGGGGGGCGATGAGAAGTTCTTC. Its translation: CASSLALAGGDEKFF.

The chain is built from TRBV20-1 and TRBJ2-5; the D gene is possibly TRBD1 (5 bases). This CDR3 is built from 13 residues. Per the germline V gene, CDR1 is DFQATT and CDR2 is SNEGSKA (reference sequence). V was clipped by 4 bases and J by 1 base, with 10 bases between them. The CDR3 DNA reads TGCAGTGCTACCCAGGGCCTCCAAGAGACCCAGTACTTC. Translating gives CSATQGLQETQYF.

This clonotype has a count of ten or more. The V and J genes are TRBV20-1 and TRBJ1-2; D not resolved. There are 16 residues in the CDR3. Deletions cut 3 bases from V and 6 bases from J, with 23 bases between. CDR1 is DFQATT, CDR2 SNEGSKA, per germline (reference sequence). The CDR3 sequence is CSASRSLAEAGHGYTF. CDR3 sequence (DNA): TGCAGTGCTAGCCGCTCTCTCGCGGAGGCGGGCCATGGCTACACCTTC.

This clonotype was detected many times. The chain is built from TRBV7-8 and TRBJ2-5; TRBD1 or TRBD2 may be the D gene (6 bases each). Between the trimmed V and J ends, which lost 3 bases and 1 base, there was a span of 18 bases. Germline values: CDR1 SGHVS, CDR2 FQNEAQ. The CDR3 covers 17 residues. The CDR3 region has the DNA TGTGCCAGCAGCTTGAGGGGGGCGGGGAAGTTCCAAGAGACCCAGTACTTC. Its protein is CASSLRGAGKFQETQYF.

This clonotype was seen repeatedly, ten times or more. The chain has TRBV5-1 and TRBJ2-5, with 11 bases fitting TRBD2. CDR3 length: 17 amino acids. Germline trimming cut 0 bases from V and 1 base from J; bases unmatched to any gene: 5. Germline V gene sequence: CDR1 SGHRS, CDR2 YFSETQ. CDR3 protein: CASSLGGTSGFQETQYF. The CDR3 coding sequence is TGCGCCAGCAGCTTGGGGGGGACTAGCGGATTCCAAGAGACCCAGTACTTC.

This clonotype was detected many times. This chain links TRBV5-1 with TRBJ2-5; 8 nucleotides line up with TRBD1. V was pared by 4 bases and J by 4 bases, with 6 bases of the junction left unmatched. CDR1 is SGHRS and CDR2 is YFSETQ in the germline V gene. The CDR3 sequence is 14 residues long. Here the CDR3 reads CASSMDRALETQYF. In DNA form, the CDR3 reads TGCGCCAGCAGCATGGACAGGGCGCTAGAGACCCAGTACTTC.

Concerning this clonotype itself: A much larger clone lies one base from this, so it may be a read error. V gene TRBV12-3 or TRBV12-4 combines with J gene TRBJ1-4; TRBD1 aligns across 8 bases. After removal of 5 bases from V and 3 bases from J, the junction contained 5 bases not matched to a gene. The CDR3 is 15 residues long. The CDR3 spells CASSLGQEANEKLFF. The CDR3 bases are TGTGCCAGCAGTCTGGGACAGGAGGCTAATGAAAAACTGTTTTTT.

Here the CDR3 reads CASCEAGPRMEQFF. The CDR3 DNA sequence: TGCGCCAGCTGTGAGGCGGGACCGAGAATGGAACAATTCTTC. This chain uses TRBV5-1 with TRBJ2-1, with D tentatively TRBD2 (6 bases). Per germline, CDR1 SGHRS and CDR2 YFSETQ. The CDR3 sequence is 14 residues long. Between the trimmed V and J ends, which lost 7 bases and 16 bases, there was a span of 27 bases.

This clonotype was observed many times. The chain has TRBV5-1 and TRBJ1-2; a weak D match, TRBD1 (6 bases). The CDR3 sequence is 14 residues long. Germline values: CDR1 SGHRS, CDR2 YFSETQ. Trimming shortened V by 2 bases and J by 3 bases, and 11 bases separated the two germline ends. The CDR3 DNA reads as TGCGCCAGCAGCTTACAGGGCTCTGACTATGGCTACACCTTC. It translates to CASSLQGSDYGYTF.

Ten or more counts support this clonotype. This sequence joins TRBV2 and TRBJ2-7; TRBD1 matches at 9 bases. The germline V gene encodes CDR1 SNHLY and CDR2 FYNNEI. The CDR3 runs 14 residues. J lost 3 bases, V lost 9 bases, and 9 bases had no gene match. The CDR3 region has the DNA TGTGCCAGTGACGTGGGGGACAGGGACTACGAGCAGTACTTC. Encoded protein: CASDVGDRDYEQYF.

This clonotype was found many times. The V call is TRBV5-1, the J call TRBJ2-3, with 15 bases lining up with TRBD2. The germline V gene has CDR1 SGHRS and CDR2 YFSETQ. The CDR3 runs to 16 residues. J gave up 5 bases and V 2 bases, and 3 bases lay outside the gene matches. The CDR3 spells CASSFSGLAGGDTQYF. The DNA of the CDR3 is TGCGCCAGCAGCTTTTCGGGACTAGCGGGAGGAGATACGCAGTATTTT.

This clonotype was recorded at least ten times. The genes are TRBV5-1 and TRBJ2-3; TRBD2 matches 14 bases. After removal of 4 bases from V and 0 bases from J, the junction contained 10 bases not matched to a gene. The CDR3 is made up of 19 amino acids. The germline CDR1 and CDR2 sequences are SGHRS and YFSETQ. This CDR3 is CASSTYGLAGGPSTDTQYF. CDR3 coding DNA: TGCGCCAGCAGCACCTACGGACTAGCGGGAGGACCTAGCACAGATACGCAGTATTTT.

This clonotype appeared many times. The rearrangement links TRBV9 to TRBJ2-7, with D hard to call. The CDR3 spans 14 residues. CDR1 is SGDLS, CDR2 YYNGEE, per germline. V was trimmed by 1 base and J by 5 bases, leaving 13 bases between them. CDR3 sequence reads: CASSVSPRLDEQYF. The CDR3 DNA reads as TGTGCCAGCAGCGTATCTCCTAGATTGGACGAGCAGTACTTC.

Many counts were recorded for this clonotype. The rearrangement uses TRBV28 and TRBJ1-5, with D possibly TRBD1 on 6 matching bases. CDR3 length: 15 residues. From germline, CDR1 is MDHEN and CDR2 SYDVKM. With 9 bases removed from V and 2 bases from J, the gap between germline ends came to 17 bases. CDR3 DNA: TGTGCCAGTATGGATGGGGGCGCAGGCAATCAGCCCCAGCATTTT. This sequence encodes CASMDGGAGNQPQHF.

Ten or more counts support this clonotype. The chain's CDR3 is CSARTGGPDTQYF. The CDR3 DNA sequence: TGCAGTGCAAGGACGGGAGGGCCGGATACGCAGTATTTT. This chain connects TRBV20-1 to TRBJ2-3, with 8 bases fitting TRBD2. V was pared by 6 bases and J by 6 bases, with 8 bases of the junction left unmatched. The CDR3 spans 13 residues. The germline V gene encodes CDR1 DFQATT and CDR2 SNEGSKA (reference sequence).

This clonotype was observed a few times. The CDR3 reads CASSVAGGNTEAFF. In DNA form, the CDR3 reads TGTGCCAGCAGCGTAGCAGGGGGGAACACTGAAGCTTTCTTT. The rearrangement uses TRBV9 and TRBJ1-1, with 7 bases fitting TRBD1. The CDR3 has 14 residues. The trim removed 0 bases at V and 1 base at J, leaving 0 bases unmatched. Looked up from germline, CDR1 is SGDLS and CDR2 is YYNGEE.

This clonotype was seen many times. The chain has TRBV6-5 and TRBJ2-5; 13 bases are a match to TRBD2. With V trimmed by 6 bases and J by 7 bases, 8 bases remained unmatched. The CDR3 has 15 residues. Germline CDR1 is MNHEY and CDR2 is SVGAGI. Here the CDR3 reads CASRLLAGGPRTQYF. Here the CDR3 DNA reads TGTGCCAGCAGATTACTAGCGGGAGGGCCTCGGACCCAGTACTTC.

This clonotype has ten or more counts. The rearrangement links TRBV7-2 to TRBJ2-1; 8 nucleotides agree with TRBD2. The CDR3 extends over 16 amino acids. From germline, CDR1 is SGHTA and CDR2 FQGNSA. J was trimmed by 8 bases and V by 0 bases; bases with no gene match: 9. CDR3: CASSLAGGDPAYEQFF. The CDR3 DNA sequence: TGTGCCAGCAGCTTAGCCGGGGGGGACCCCGCCTATGAGCAGTTCTTC.

At least ten counts were recorded for this clonotype. The J gene is TRBJ1-1, the V gene TRBV2, with unresolved D. This CDR3 is 14 amino acids long. Germline V gene data show CDR1 as SNHLY and CDR2 as FYNNEI. The V end lost 3 bases, the J end lost 3 bases, and 11 bases lay between the germline ends. Here the CDR3 DNA reads TGTGCCAGCAGTGATTTGGTTGGGGACACTGAAGCTTTCTTT. It encodes CASSDLVGDTEAFF.

Ten or more counts support this clonotype. This sequence joins TRBV4-2 and TRBJ2-1; unclear D gene. Between the trimmed V and J ends, which lost 9 bases and 4 bases, there was a span of 10 bases. The CDR3 totals 12 residues. Germline CDR1 LGHNA, CDR2 YNFKEQ. CDR3 nucleotides: TGTGCCAGTTCGGTCAATTACAATGAGCAGTTCTTC. Protein: CASSVNYNEQFF.

A note on this clonotype: The germline gene is not matched at one end of the junction; a read error may be the cause. The chain uses TRBV20-1 and TRBJ2-3; D ambiguous. Germline assignment: CDR1 DFQATT and CDR2 SNEGSKA (reference sequence). The CDR3 sequence is 13 residues long. DNA of the CDR3: TGCGGTGCCTCCCTTGCCCCCACAGATACGCAGTATTTT. This gives the protein CGASLAPTDTQYF.

This clonotype was seen only once. V usage is TRBV7-3 and J usage is TRBJ1-1; D is unclear. The CDR3 runs 14 residues. The germline V gene has CDR1 SGHTA and CDR2 FQGTGA. The V and J ends lost 5 bases and 1 base respectively, with 11 bases between them. For the CDR3, the DNA is TGTGCCAGCAGCCTCTCGGGAGGGAACACTGAAGCTTTCTTT. Translating it yields CASSLSGGNTEAFF.

There are many counts of this clonotype. The chain recombines TRBV9 with TRBJ2-3, with D possibly matching TRBD2 (6 bases). This CDR3 contains 15 residues. The ends were cut back, 4 bases at V and 4 bases at J, with 16 bases in the middle. Germline assignment: CDR1 SGDLS and CDR2 YYNGEE. In DNA form, the CDR3 reads TGTGCCAGCAGCAGAGGGGCCGCGGGGTCAGATACGCAGTATTTT. Protein: CASSRGAAGSDTQYF.

Comment on this clonotype: One base away lies a much larger clone, so this may be a sequencing read error. The V call is TRBV5-1, the J call TRBJ2-3; D perhaps matches TRBD1 (5 bases). This CDR3 comprises 14 residues. CDR1 and CDR2 (germline): SGHRS, YFSETQ. CDR3 bases: TGCGACAGCAGCAAAGGGCAGGGATCAGATACGCAGTATTTT. Its translation: CDSSKGQGSDTQYF.

This clonotype appeared a few times. The V call is TRBV5-1, the J call TRBJ2-1; TRBD2 matches 9 bases. The CDR3 consists of 15 residues. The trim removed 1 base at V and 12 bases at J, leaving 11 bases unmatched. Germline loops: CDR1 SGHRS, CDR2 YFSETQ. The CDR3 nucleotides read TGCGCCAGCAGCTTGTCGCTAGCGGGGCCCGGTGGGCAGTTCTTC. Translation gives CASSLSLAGPGGQFF.

This clonotype has ten or more counts. V usage is TRBV20-1 and J usage is TRBJ2-7; D possibly corresponds to TRBD2 (6 bases). CDR3 size: 15 residues. From germline, CDR1 is DFQATT and CDR2 SNEGSKA (reference sequence). The germline V and J ends were trimmed by 2 bases and 6 bases, with 20 bases remaining between them. Here the CDR3 reads CSARIPLGVAAEQYF. CDR3 bases: TGCAGTGCTAGAATCCCCCTTGGAGTAGCGGCCGAGCAGTACTTC.

The CDR3 region has the DNA TGTGCCAGCAGTGAAAGGTTGACAGGGAATGGCTACACCTTC. Encoded protein: CASSERLTGNGYTF. This chain joins TRBV2 and TRBJ1-2, with 7 bases fitting TRBD1. Trimming at V came to 2 bases and at J to 6 bases, leaving 6 bases not matched to a gene. The CDR3 is 14 residues long. CDR1 and CDR2 (germline): SNHLY, FYNNEI.

This clonotype was counted ten times or more. This rearrangement joins TRBV9 to TRBJ2-1; 8 nucleotides match TRBD2. The CDR3 totals 16 residues. CDR1 SGDLS and CDR2 YYNGEE come from the germline V gene. Trimming at V came to 0 bases and at J to 7 bases, leaving 9 bases not matched to a gene. The CDR3 nucleotides are TGTGCCAGCAGCGTAGTGATCGGGGGGGCGCGGAATGAGCAGTTCTTC. It is translated as CASSVVIGGARNEQFF.